These 20 T cell receptor beta chains originate from one sample sequenced in a study of CXCR3-negative and CXCR3-positive naive CD8 T cells. In preparing the TRB cDNA libraries, 5' RACE with UMI labels was used. TCRdb re-called the 5' RACE reads, yielding one record per CDR3 amino acid sequence without DNA. Here the sample table reports around 8,000 distinct CDR3 sequences. Sequencing used naive CXCR3- CD8+ T cells from blood. As to subset: CD45RO-CCR7+CD27+CD95- naive CD8+ T cells lacking CXCR3 (TNR3-). The receptors here all came from a human donor in good health. Some clones in this sample may be carry-over from other donors' samples.

The chain carries TRBV6-5 and TRBJ1-3. The CDR3 totals 15 residues. Germline V lookup: CDR1 MNHEY, CDR2 SVGAGI. CDR3: CASSYEPSLGNTIYF.

The V and J genes are TRBV6-6 and TRBJ2-5; without DNA, the TCRdb call of TRBD1 cannot be checked. From germline, CDR1 is MNHNY and CDR2 SVGAGI (reference sequence). The CDR3 extends over 16 amino acids. This CDR3 reads CASSYEDTQYQETQYF.

This clonotype is classed as medium-sized (0.01 to 0.1%) by frequency. CDR3: CASSLNPLLETQYF. The chain uses TRBV11-2 and TRBJ2-5; checking the TCRdb D call of TRBD1 is not possible without DNA. The V gene's germline CDR1 is SGHAT and CDR2 FQNNGV. The CDR3 runs 14 residues. The full variable domain, with the rest looked up from reference TRBV11-2 and TRBJ2-5, is EAGVAQSPRYKIIEKRQSVAFWCNPISGHATLYWYQQILGQGPKLLIQFQNNGVVDDSQLPKDRFSAERLKGVDSTLKIQPAKLEDSAVYLCASSLNPLLETQYFGPGTRLLVL.

This clonotype is medium-sized by frequency. The chain employs TRBV29-1 and TRBJ2-2; TCRdb's D call of TRBD2 is untestable without DNA. Germline CDR1 and CDR2: SQVTM and ANQGSEA. CDR3 length: 15 amino acids. CDR3 loop: CSVDVAAGPTGELFF.

This chain uses TRBV29-1 with TRBJ1-1. The CDR3 sequence is 11 residues long. Germline V gene data show CDR1 as SQVTM and CDR2 as ANQGSEA. The CDR3: CSVPLNTEAFF. The variable domain in full, completed from reference TRBV29-1 and TRBJ1-1, reads SAVISQKPSRDICQRGTSLTIQCQVDSQVTMMFWYRQQPGQSLTLIATANQGSEATYESGFVIDKFPISRPNLTFSTLTVSNMSPEDSSIYLCSVPLNTEAFFGQGTRLTVV.

J is TRBJ2-7 and V is TRBV28; TCRdb designates TRBD1, a call that cannot be tested without DNA. From germline, CDR1 is MDHEN and CDR2 SYDVKM. The CDR3 loop spans 16 amino acids. The CDR3 loop reads CASSGRGTEPSYEQYF.

This clonotype shows up as medium-sized by frequency. This chain connects TRBV29-1 to TRBJ2-5; TCRdb names TRBD2, which stays unverified in the absence of DNA. Germline CDR1 SQVTM, CDR2 ANQGSEA. The length of the CDR3 is 13 residues. The CDR3 here is CSVESGGQETQYF.

This clonotype registers medium-sized (0.01 to 0.1%) by frequency. The J gene is TRBJ2-1, the V gene TRBV10-3; TCRdb's D gene call, TRBD1, goes unchecked for lack of DNA. The CDR3 sequence is 15 residues long. Per the germline V gene, CDR1 is ENHRY and CDR2 is SYGVKD. CDR3: CAISSREDGGNEQFF.

This clonotype is labeled medium-sized based on frequency. V is TRBV29-1 and J is TRBJ2-7. The CDR3 is made up of 11 amino acids. Germline CDR1 SQVTM, CDR2 ANQGSEA. The CDR3 loop is CSVGDSYEQYF.

This clonotype registers medium-sized by frequency. The chain employs TRBV29-1 and TRBJ1-1; TCRdb gives TRBD1 as the D gene, but with no DNA this cannot be confirmed. This CDR3 comprises 14 residues. The germline CDR1 and CDR2 sequences are SQVTM and ANQGSEA. Here the CDR3 reads CSVELYRGNTEAFF.

The rearrangement uses TRBV5-1 and TRBJ2-3; TCRdb outputs TRBD1, but without DNA this stays unchecked. This CDR3 has 12 residues. Germline CDR1 and CDR2: SGHRS and YFSETQ. This CDR3 is CASSRDPDTQYF.

This clonotype is classed as medium-sized (0.01 to 0.1%) by frequency. This chain uses TRBV7-9 with TRBJ2-7; TCRdb names TRBD1, which stays unverified in the absence of DNA. Germline V lookup: CDR1 SEHNR, CDR2 FQNEAQ (reference sequence). The CDR3 is made up of 18 amino acids. The CDR3 sequence: CASSFAAAIAGGAYEQYF.

The chain is built from TRBV29-1 and TRBJ1-1; without DNA, the TCRdb call of TRBD1 cannot be checked. The CDR3 runs 13 residues. CDR1 and CDR2 (germline): SQVTM, ANQGSEA. CDR3 region: CSARPGENTEAFF.

CDR3 sequence reads: CASSFTGELFF. The chain is built from TRBV28 and TRBJ2-2. CDR3 length equals 11 residues. Germline values: CDR1 MDHEN, CDR2 SYDVKM.

The chain couples TRBV24-1 to TRBJ2-5; no DNA is available, so the TRBD2 call from TCRdb remains unchecked. CDR3 length: 15 residues. Germline V CDR1 and CDR2: KGHDR, SFDVKD. The CDR3 protein is CATSDLTSGRETQYF.

This clonotype is labeled medium-sized based on frequency. The rearrangement links TRBV27 to TRBJ2-1; TCRdb selects TRBD2, and the lack of DNA leaves this call unchecked. This CDR3 has 14 residues. CDR1 is MNHEY, CDR2 SMNVEV, per germline (reference sequence). CDR3 sequence reads: CASSLRLAGYEQFF.

This clonotype is called medium-sized based on its frequency. This chain uses TRBV12-3 or TRBV12-4 with TRBJ2-2. The CDR3 extends over 14 amino acids. The CDR3 spells CASSFAEMVGELFF.

V gene TRBV29-1 combines with J gene TRBJ1-1; TCRdb gives TRBD1 as the D gene, but with no DNA this cannot be confirmed. The CDR3 totals 12 residues. Germline V CDR1 and CDR2: SQVTM, ANQGSEA. CDR3 loop: CSVLRDGTEAFF.

Measured by frequency, this clonotype is medium-sized. This chain joins TRBV29-1 and TRBJ2-3; TCRdb names TRBD2, which stays unverified in the absence of DNA. The CDR3 runs to 15 residues. Germline values: CDR1 SQVTM, CDR2 ANQGSEA. CDR3 in amino acids: CSVEGPTTSTDTQYF.

Here the CDR3 reads CSVEDGLAGGLTYNEQFF. The J gene is TRBJ2-1, the V gene TRBV29-1; TCRdb calls TRBD2, which cannot be checked without DNA. CDR3 length: 18 amino acids. Per the germline V gene, CDR1 is SQVTM and CDR2 is ANQGSEA.